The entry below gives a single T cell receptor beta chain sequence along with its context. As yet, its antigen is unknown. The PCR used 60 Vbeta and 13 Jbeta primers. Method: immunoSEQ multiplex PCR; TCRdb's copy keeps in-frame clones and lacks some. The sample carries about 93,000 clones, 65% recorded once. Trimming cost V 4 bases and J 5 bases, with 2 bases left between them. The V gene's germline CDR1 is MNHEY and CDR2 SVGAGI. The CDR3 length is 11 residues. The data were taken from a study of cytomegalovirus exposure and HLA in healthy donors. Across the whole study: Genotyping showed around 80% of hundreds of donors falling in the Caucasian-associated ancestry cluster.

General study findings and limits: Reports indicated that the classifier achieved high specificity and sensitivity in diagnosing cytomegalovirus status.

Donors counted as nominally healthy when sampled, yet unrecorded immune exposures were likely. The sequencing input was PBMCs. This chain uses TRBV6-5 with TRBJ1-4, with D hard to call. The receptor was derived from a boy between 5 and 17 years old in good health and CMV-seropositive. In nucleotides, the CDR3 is TGTGCCAGCAGTTCAAATGAAAAACTGTTTTTT. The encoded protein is CASSSNEKLFF.